What follows describes a single TCR beta chain. The V and J ends lost 0 bases and 3 bases respectively, with 11 bases between them. This CDR3 region has 16 residues. CDR1 and CDR2 (germline): LGHNA, YSLEER. Methods used by the authors: How many nucleated cells were present was estimated from reference gene primer amplification. Profiled with immunoSEQ multiplex PCR; TCRdb holds only in-frame clones, not every one. The V and J calls and clone size were taken over from that table, and D and trimming were inferred from the DNA. The sample holds approximately 30,000 clones, about 83% seen once. This entry belongs to a study of blood T cell repertoires in COVID-19. About the research overall: Samples came from the United States, Italy and Spain, spanning acute and convalescent COVID-19. From T cells, B-cell-depleted T cells, or PBMCs came the material, which was cDNA or gDNA.

Sequenced: peripheral blood. The sequence was collected from a human donor in a cohort sampled during active COVID-19. This rearrangement joins TRBV4-3 to TRBJ2-2, with a possible D match to TRBD1 (6 bases). Here the CDR3 reads CASSQERTDYTGELFF. CDR3 bases: TGCGCCAGCAGCCAAGAAAGGACAGATTACACCGGGGAGCTGTTTTTT.